A single sample gave rise to the 18 T cell receptor beta chains below, sequenced in a study of cytomegalovirus exposure and HLA in healthy donors. The PCR employed 60 Vbeta primers together with 13 Jbeta primers. The assay was immunoSEQ multiplex PCR, and TCRdb's table has in-frame clones only and misses some. The sample has about 200,000 clones, approximately 86% seen once. Sequencing used PBMCs. The source is a woman under 30 in good health and CMV-seronegative.

The gene calls are TRBV15 and TRBJ2-1; 7 bases are a match to TRBD1. The CDR3 sequence is 18 residues long. Germline-derived CDR1 and CDR2 are LNHNV and YYDKDF (reference sequence). J gave up 4 bases and V 0 bases, and 12 bases lay outside the gene matches. The CDR3 bases are TGTGCCACCAGCAGAGAGCCGATACAGGGGTTTATGTACAATGAGCAGTTCTTC. It translates to CATSREPIQGFMYNEQFF.

This chain uses TRBV5-6 with TRBJ2-7; TRBD2 might be the D (7 bases). The germline gives CDR1 SGHDT, CDR2 YYEEEE. The V and J ends lost 4 bases and 0 bases respectively, with 14 bases between them. The CDR3 totals 15 residues. This chain's CDR3 is CASSGRGLSSYEQYF. The CDR3 DNA reads as TGTGCCAGCAGCGGGCGGGGGCTCAGCTCCTACGAGCAGTACTTC.

This clone was seen a handful of times. This chain connects TRBV5-1 to TRBJ2-6; D remains unclear. The germline V gene has CDR1 SGHRS and CDR2 YFSETQ. The CDR3 spans 17 residues. The germline V and J ends were trimmed by 0 bases and 1 base, with 11 bases remaining between them. The CDR3 is CASSLGVTASGANVLTF. The CDR3 DNA follows: TGCGCCAGCAGCTTGGGAGTTACTGCTTCTGGGGCCAACGTCCTGACTTTC. Based on the CDR3 plus reference TRBV5-1 and TRBJ2-6, the full variable domain is KAGVTQTPRYLIKTRGQQVTLSCSPISGHRSVSWYQQTPGQGLQFLFEYFSETQRNKGNFPGRFSGRQFSNSRSEMNVSTLELGDSALYLCASSLGVTASGANVLTFGAGSRLTVL.

The chain combines TRBV10-2 with TRBJ1-3, with a possible D match to TRBD1 (5 bases). V lost 3 bases and J 4 bases, leaving 16 bases between the germline ends. This CDR3 contains 16 residues. From germline, CDR1 is WSHSY and CDR2 SAAADI. CDR3 region: CASSDLMVQEGNTIYF. In DNA form, the CDR3 reads TGCGCCAGCAGTGACTTAATGGTACAGGAGGGAAACACCATATATTTT.

The V gene is TRBV21-1, the J gene TRBJ1-1. TRBV21-1 is a pseudogene locus. This CDR3 has 14 residues. The chain's CDR3 is CASSGGALSTEAFF. The CDR3 region has the DNA TGTGCCAGCAGCGGCGGGGCCCTGAGCACTGAAGCTTTCTTT.

J is TRBJ2-5 and V is TRBV5-1, with D possibly being TRBD2 (7 bases). The DNA end lines up better with TRBJ2-7; the J call may be wrong. In germline, CDR1 is SGHRS, CDR2 YFSETQ. The CDR3 is 14 amino acids. The CDR3 DNA reads TGCGCCAGCAGCTTCGGGGGGCCACTTAACGAGCAGTACTTC. As protein: CASSFGGPLNEQYF.

The chain combines TRBV7-9 with TRBJ2-3; 8 bases are a match to TRBD1. The CDR3 is 13 residues long. Per germline, CDR1 SEHNR and CDR2 FQNEAQ (reference sequence). V lost 9 bases to trimming and J lost 4 bases; unmatched junction nucleotides: 6. The CDR3 protein is CASISGGADTQYF. CDR3 DNA: TGTGCCAGTATCTCAGGGGGCGCAGATACGCAGTATTTT.

About this clone itself: Within the sample, other DNA sequences also encode this same CDR3. The chain has TRBV14 and TRBJ1-4, with D unresolved. The CDR3 loop spans 12 amino acids. CDR1 and CDR2 (germline): SGHDN, FVKESK. Trimming took 4 bases from V and 5 from J, leaving 5 bases between them. As DNA, the CDR3 is TGTGCCAGCAGCCGGCAGAATGAAAAACTGTTTTTT. Its protein product is CASSRQNEKLFF. Full variable domain (outside the CDR3, taken from reference TRBV14 and TRBJ1-4): EAGVTQFPSHSVIEKGQTVTLRCDPISGHDNLYWYRRVMGKEIKFLLHFVKESKQDESGMPNNRFLAERTGGTYSTLKVQPAELEDSGVYFCASSRQNEKLFFGSGTQLSVL.

In DNA, the CDR3 is TGTGCCAGCAGTAGCGGGGTCAATGAGCAGTTCTTC. Its translation is CASSSGVNEQFF. The chain recombines TRBV6-4 with TRBJ2-1; 7 nucleotides match TRBD2. From germline, CDR1 is MRHNA and CDR2 SNTAGT. The length of the CDR3 is 12 residues. The V segment lost 5 bases and the J segment 6 bases; nucleotides outside the gene matches: 1.

This chain connects TRBV7-2 to TRBJ2-7; TRBD1 might be the D (5 bases). Looked up from germline, CDR1 is SGHTA and CDR2 is FQGNSA. V was clipped by 1 base and J by 1 base, with 8 bases between them. The CDR3 is 14 amino acids. The CDR3 region is CASSLEAGSYEQYF. The CDR3 DNA reads as TGTGCCAGCAGCTTAGAAGCAGGGTCCTACGAGCAGTACTTC.

V is TRBV19 and J is TRBJ1-5, with a tentative D call TRBD1 (5 bases). The V end was cut by 7 bases, the J end by 7 bases, with 17 bases between. In germline, CDR1 is LNHDA, CDR2 SQIVND (reference sequence). This CDR3 has 14 residues. CDR3 coding DNA: TGTGCCAGTAATCTGGACAATCAAGGGCAGCCCCAGCATTTT. Translation gives CASNLDNQGQPQHF.

The chain couples TRBV27 to TRBJ1-1; possibly TRBD1 for D (5 bases). Germline V gene data show CDR1 as MNHEY and CDR2 as SMNVEV (reference sequence). The V end was cut by 10 bases, the J end by 7 bases, with 19 bases between. This CDR3 comprises 13 residues. The CDR3 region has the DNA TGTGCCACCAGGACCCTGGTGGGGGGTGAAGCTTTCTTT. Translated, it gives CATRTLVGGEAFF.

This chain connects TRBV7-2 to TRBJ1-2, with 8 positions matching TRBD1. This CDR3 contains 16 residues. In germline, CDR1 is SGHTA, CDR2 FQGNSA. Trimming at V came to 2 bases and at J to 6 bases, leaving 11 bases not matched to a gene. The chain's CDR3 is CASSLSWTGRSDGYTF. The CDR3 DNA reads TGTGCCAGCAGCTTAAGTTGGACAGGGCGAAGTGATGGCTACACCTTC.

The chain combines TRBV28 with TRBJ2-5; TRBD2 matches 9 bases. With V trimmed by 2 bases and J by 5 bases, 3 bases remained unmatched. Germline assignment: CDR1 MDHEN and CDR2 SYDVKM. The CDR3 covers 14 residues. The CDR3 nucleotides are TGTGCCAGCAGTTTAGCGGGGGGGGCGGAGACCCAGTACTTC. Translating it yields CASSLAGGAETQYF.

This chain uses TRBV11-2 with TRBJ2-7; 12 bases agree with TRBD2. The CDR3 is made up of 16 amino acids. V gave up 0 bases and J gave up 3 bases; unmatched junction bases: 3. Germline V gene lookup returns CDR1 SGHAT and CDR2 FQNNGV. The CDR3 loop is CASSLDGTSGFYEQYF. In DNA form, the CDR3 reads TGTGCCAGCAGCTTAGATGGGACTAGCGGGTTCTACGAGCAGTACTTC.

The V and J genes are TRBV4-1 and TRBJ1-5; possible D gene TRBD1, 5 bases. The CDR3 consists of 17 residues. Between the trimmed V and J ends, which lost 0 bases and 1 base, there was a span of 13 bases. In germline, CDR1 is MGHRA, CDR2 YSYEKL. The CDR3 DNA reads as TGCGCCAGCAGCCAAGACCCCGGCGGGGACAGCAATCAGCCCCAGCATTTT. Residues: CASSQDPGGDSNQPQHF.

CDR3 sequence: CASAGASAIPTDTQYF. The CDR3 coding sequence is TGTGCCAGCGCTGGGGCTAGCGCGATCCCCACAGATACGCAGTATTTT. The J gene is TRBJ2-3, the V gene TRBV7-9, with a possible D match to TRBD2 (6 bases). This CDR3 has 16 residues. V was shortened by 8 bases and J by 2 bases, with 20 bases between the two germline ends. CDR1 SEHNR and CDR2 FQNEAQ come from the germline V gene (reference sequence).

V gene TRBV28 combines with J gene TRBJ1-2; tentatively, D is TRBD1 (6 bases). V shed 6 bases and J shed 3 bases, with 14 bases lying between them. The CDR3 extends over 14 amino acids. The germline V gene has CDR1 MDHEN and CDR2 SYDVKM. This chain's CDR3 is CASRWQGLDYGYTF. Written as DNA, the CDR3 is TGTGCCAGCAGGTGGCAGGGGTTGGACTATGGCTACACCTTC.